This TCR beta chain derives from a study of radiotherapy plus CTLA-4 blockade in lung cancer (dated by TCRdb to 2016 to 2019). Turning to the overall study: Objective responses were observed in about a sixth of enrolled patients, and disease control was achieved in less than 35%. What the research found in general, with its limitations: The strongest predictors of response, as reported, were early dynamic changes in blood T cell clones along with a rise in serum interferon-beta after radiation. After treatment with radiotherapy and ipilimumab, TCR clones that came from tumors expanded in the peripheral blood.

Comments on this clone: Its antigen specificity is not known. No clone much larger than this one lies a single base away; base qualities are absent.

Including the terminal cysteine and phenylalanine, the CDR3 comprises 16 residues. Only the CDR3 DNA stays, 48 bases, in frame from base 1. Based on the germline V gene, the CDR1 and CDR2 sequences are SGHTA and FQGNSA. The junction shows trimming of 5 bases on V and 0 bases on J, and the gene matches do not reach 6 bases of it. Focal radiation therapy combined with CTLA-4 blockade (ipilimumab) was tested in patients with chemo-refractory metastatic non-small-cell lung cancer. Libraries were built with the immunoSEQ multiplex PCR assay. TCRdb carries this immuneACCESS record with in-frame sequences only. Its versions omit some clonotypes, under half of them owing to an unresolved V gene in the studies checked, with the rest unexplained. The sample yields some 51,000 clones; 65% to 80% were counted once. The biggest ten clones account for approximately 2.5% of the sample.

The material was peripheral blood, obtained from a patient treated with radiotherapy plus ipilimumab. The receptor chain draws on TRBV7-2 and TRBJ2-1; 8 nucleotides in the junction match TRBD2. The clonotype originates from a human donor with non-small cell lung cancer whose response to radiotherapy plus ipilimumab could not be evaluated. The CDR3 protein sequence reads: CASSQLSGSSYNEQFF. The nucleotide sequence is TGTGCCAGCAGCCAACTAAGCGGGAGCTCCTACAATGAGCAGTTCTTC.